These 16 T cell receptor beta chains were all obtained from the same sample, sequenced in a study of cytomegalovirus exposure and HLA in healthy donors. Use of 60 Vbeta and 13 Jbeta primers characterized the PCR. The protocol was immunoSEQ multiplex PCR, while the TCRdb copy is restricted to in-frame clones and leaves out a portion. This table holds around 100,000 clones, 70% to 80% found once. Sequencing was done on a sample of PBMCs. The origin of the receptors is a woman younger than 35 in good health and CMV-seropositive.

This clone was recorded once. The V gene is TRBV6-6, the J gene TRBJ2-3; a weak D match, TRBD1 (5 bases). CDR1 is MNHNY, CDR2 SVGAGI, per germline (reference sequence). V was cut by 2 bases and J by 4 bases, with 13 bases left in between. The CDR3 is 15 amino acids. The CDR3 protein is CASSYVVLGADTQYF. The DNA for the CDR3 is TGTGCCAGCAGTTACGTCGTGCTAGGGGCAGATACGCAGTATTTT.

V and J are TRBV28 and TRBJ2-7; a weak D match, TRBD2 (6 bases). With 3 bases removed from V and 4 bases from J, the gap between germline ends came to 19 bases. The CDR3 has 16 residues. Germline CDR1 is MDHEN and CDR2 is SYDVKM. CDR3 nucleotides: TGTGCCAGCAGTTTCCGTCGGGCCAGGGCGGGGTACGAGCAGTACTTC. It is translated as CASSFRRARAGYEQYF. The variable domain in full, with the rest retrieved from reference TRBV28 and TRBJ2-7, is DVKVTQSSRYLVKRTGEKVFLECVQDMDHENMFWYRQDPGLGLRLIYFSYDVKMKEKGDIPEGYSVSREKKERFSLILESASTNQTSMYLCASSFRRARAGYEQYFGPGTRLTVT.

CDR3 protein: CASSPGTSGAYEQYF. The CDR3, as DNA: TGCGCCAGCAGCCCGGGGACTAGCGGGGCTTACGAGCAGTACTTC. The V call is TRBV4-3, the J call TRBJ2-7; TRBD2 matches at 13 bases. CDR3 size: 15 residues. The germline gives CDR1 LGHNA, CDR2 YSLEER. The trim removed 4 bases at V and 4 bases at J, leaving 4 bases unmatched.

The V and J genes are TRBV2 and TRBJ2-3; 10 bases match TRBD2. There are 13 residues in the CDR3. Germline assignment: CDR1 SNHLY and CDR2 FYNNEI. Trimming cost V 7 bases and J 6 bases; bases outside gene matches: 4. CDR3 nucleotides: TGTGCCAGCAAGCGGGAGGGACTGGATACGCAGTATTTT. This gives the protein CASKREGLDTQYF.

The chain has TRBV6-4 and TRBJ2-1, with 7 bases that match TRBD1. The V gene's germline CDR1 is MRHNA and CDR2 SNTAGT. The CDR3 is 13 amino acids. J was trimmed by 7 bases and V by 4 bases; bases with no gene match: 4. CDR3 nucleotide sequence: TGTGCCAGCAGTGGGCAGGGGGAAAATGAGCAGTTCTTC. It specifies CASSGQGENEQFF.

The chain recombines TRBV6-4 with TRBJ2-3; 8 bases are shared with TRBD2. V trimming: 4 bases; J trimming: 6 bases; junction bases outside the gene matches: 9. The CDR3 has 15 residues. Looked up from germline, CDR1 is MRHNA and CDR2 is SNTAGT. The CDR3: CASSVSAGGPDTQYF. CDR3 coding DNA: TGTGCCAGCAGTGTGTCGGCGGGAGGCCCCGATACGCAGTATTTT.

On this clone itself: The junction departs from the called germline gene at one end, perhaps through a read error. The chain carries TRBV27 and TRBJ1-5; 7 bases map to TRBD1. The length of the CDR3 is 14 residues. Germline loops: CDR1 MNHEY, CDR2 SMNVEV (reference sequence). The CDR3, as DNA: TGTGCCGGCAGCCTGGACAGGTTTAATCAGCCCCAGCATTTT. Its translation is CAGSLDRFNQPQHF.

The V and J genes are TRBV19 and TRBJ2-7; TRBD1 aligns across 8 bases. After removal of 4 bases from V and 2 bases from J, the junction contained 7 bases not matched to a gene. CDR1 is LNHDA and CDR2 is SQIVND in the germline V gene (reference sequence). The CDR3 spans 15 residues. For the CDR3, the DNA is TGTGCCAGTAGTACCATCCCGGACAGGGCCTACGAGCAGTACTTC. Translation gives CASSTIPDRAYEQYF.

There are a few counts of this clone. CDR3 sequence reads: CASSYAGQGFHEQYF. The CDR3 bases are TGTGCCAGCAGTTACGCGGGACAGGGTTTCCACGAGCAGTACTTC. The chain is built from TRBV6-5 and TRBJ2-7; 9 bases line up with TRBD1. Germline CDR1 is MNHEY and CDR2 is SVGAGI. The CDR3 covers 15 residues. Unmatched junction bases numbered 7, after V lost 2 bases and J lost 5 bases.

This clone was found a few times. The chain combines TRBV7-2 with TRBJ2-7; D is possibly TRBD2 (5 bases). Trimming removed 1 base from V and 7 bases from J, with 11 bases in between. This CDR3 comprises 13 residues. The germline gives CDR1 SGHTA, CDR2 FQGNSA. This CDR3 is CASSLVQRLEQYF. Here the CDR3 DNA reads TGTGCCAGCAGCTTAGTGCAGAGACTAGAGCAGTACTTC.

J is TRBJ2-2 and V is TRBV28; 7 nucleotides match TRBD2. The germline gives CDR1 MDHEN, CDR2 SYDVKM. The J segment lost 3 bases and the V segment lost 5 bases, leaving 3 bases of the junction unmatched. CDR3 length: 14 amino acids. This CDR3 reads CASSLTSDTGELFF. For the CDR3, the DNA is TGTGCCAGCAGTCTAACTAGCGACACCGGGGAGCTGTTTTTT.

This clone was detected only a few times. CDR3 DNA sequence: TGTGCCACCGTGACTAGCGGGAGTGCTTGGGAGCTGTTTTTT. Its translation is CATVTSGSAWELFF. J is TRBJ2-2 and V is TRBV7-2, with 12 bases identical to TRBD2. Germline-derived CDR1 and CDR2 are SGHTA and FQGNSA. CDR3 size: 14 residues. The ends lost 10 bases at V and 9 bases at J; junction bases unmatched: 9.

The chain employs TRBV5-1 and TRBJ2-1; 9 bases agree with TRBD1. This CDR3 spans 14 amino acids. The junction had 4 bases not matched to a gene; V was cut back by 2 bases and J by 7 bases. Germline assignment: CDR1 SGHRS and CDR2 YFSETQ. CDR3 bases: TGCGCCAGCAGCTTTGGGGACAGGGAAAATGAGCAGTTCTTC. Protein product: CASSFGDRENEQFF.

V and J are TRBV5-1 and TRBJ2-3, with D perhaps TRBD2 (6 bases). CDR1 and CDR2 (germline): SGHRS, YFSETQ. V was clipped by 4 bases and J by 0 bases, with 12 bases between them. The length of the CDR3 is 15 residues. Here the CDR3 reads CASSATGTSTDTQYF. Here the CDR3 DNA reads TGCGCCAGCAGCGCCACCGGGACTAGCACAGATACGCAGTATTTT.

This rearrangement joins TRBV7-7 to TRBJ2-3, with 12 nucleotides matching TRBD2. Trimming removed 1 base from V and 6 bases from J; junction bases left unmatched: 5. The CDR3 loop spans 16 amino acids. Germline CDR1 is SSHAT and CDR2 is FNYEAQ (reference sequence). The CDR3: CASSLGLAGARDTQYF. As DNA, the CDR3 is TGTGCCAGCAGCTTAGGACTAGCGGGAGCCCGGGATACGCAGTATTTT.

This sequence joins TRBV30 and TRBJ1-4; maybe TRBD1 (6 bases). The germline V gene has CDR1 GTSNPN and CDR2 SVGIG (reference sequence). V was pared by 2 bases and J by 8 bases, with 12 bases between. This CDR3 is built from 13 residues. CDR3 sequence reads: CAWSPRTVEKLFF. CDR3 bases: TGTGCCTGGAGTCCCCGGACAGTGGAAAAACTGTTTTTT.